These 23 T cell receptor beta chains originate from one sample sequenced in a study of control samples from healthy donors and cancer patients. Using immunoSEQ multiplex PCR, the repertoire was profiled, and TCRdb retains in-frame clones only, with some absent. The sample lists about 31,000 clones; around 94% were seen once. Sequencing was carried out using blood. These receptors originate from a man aged 55 to 70 in good health.

In nucleotides, the CDR3 is TGTGCCAGCACCTCTCCGGGGGAATCGGAGACGCAGTATTTT. Translation: CASTSPGESETQYF. The chain couples TRBV2 to TRBJ2-3, with D possibly matching TRBD2 (6 bases). This CDR3 is built from 14 residues. CDR1 is SNHLY, CDR2 FYNNEI, per germline. Trimming removed 7 bases at V and 9 bases at J, with 20 bases between. The full variable domain, its missing parts supplied by reference TRBV2 and TRBJ2-3, is EPEVTQTPSHQVTQMGQEVILRCVPISNHLYFYWYRQILGQKVEFLVSFYNNEISEKSEIFDDQFSVERPDGSNFTLKIRSTKLEDSAMYFCASTSPGESETQYFGPGTRLTVL.

The chain joins TRBV4-2 to TRBJ1-3; no firm D call. Germline loops: CDR1 LGHNA, CDR2 YNFKEQ. The length of the CDR3 is 15 residues. The V end lost 4 bases, the J end lost 1 base, and 11 bases lay between the germline ends. The CDR3 spells CASSPGEGSGNTIYF. In DNA, the CDR3 is TGTGCCAGCAGCCCCGGGGAGGGTTCTGGAAACACCATATATTTT.

The J gene is TRBJ1-1, the V gene TRBV7-2; unclear D gene. CDR1 and CDR2 (germline): SGHTA, FQGNSA. The germline V and J ends were trimmed by 4 bases and 0 bases, with 12 bases remaining between them. The CDR3 consists of 15 residues. The CDR3, as DNA: TGTGCCAGCAGCTCTCAAGGACGGGTGAACACTGAAGCTTTCTTT. As protein: CASSSQGRVNTEAFF.

V usage is TRBV28 and J usage is TRBJ2-2, with D possibly being TRBD1 (6 bases). Per the germline V gene, CDR1 is MDHEN and CDR2 is SYDVKM. This CDR3 has 13 residues. The V and J ends lost 8 bases and 0 bases respectively, with 7 bases between them. CDR3 region: CASGTPNTGELFF. The DNA of the CDR3 is TGTGCCAGCGGGACACCGAACACCGGGGAGCTGTTTTTT.

This clone appeared a single time. The V call is TRBV5-1, the J call TRBJ1-1; D not resolved. Trimming shortened V by 4 bases and J by 0 bases, and 7 bases separated the two germline ends. Germline V lookup: CDR1 SGHRS, CDR2 YFSETQ. The CDR3 has 13 residues. CDR3 coding DNA: TGCGCCAGCAGCACCCCTATGAACACTGAAGCTTTCTTT. It is translated as CASSTPMNTEAFF.

CDR3 in DNA: TGTGCCAGCAGTGAAATTATCGGCCCGGACCCTTATGAAGCTTTCTTT. Translated, it gives CASSEIIGPDPYEAFF. The V call is TRBV6-1, the J call TRBJ1-1; the D is unclear. This CDR3 contains 16 residues. V was shortened by 2 bases and J by 7 bases, with 20 bases between the two germline ends. CDR1 MNHNS and CDR2 SASEGT come from the germline V gene.

The rearrangement joins TRBV2 to TRBJ2-7; 13 bases map to TRBD2. This CDR3 has 16 amino acids. Losses at the gene ends were 6 bases for V and 5 bases for J; bases not matched to a gene: 10. Germline CDR1 is SNHLY and CDR2 is FYNNEI. CDR3 in amino acids: CASSGLLAGGVHEQYF. The CDR3 DNA reads TGTGCCAGCAGCGGCTTACTAGCGGGGGGGGTCCACGAGCAGTACTTC. The full variable domain, completed using reference TRBV2 and TRBJ2-7, is EPEVTQTPSHQVTQMGQEVILRCVPISNHLYFYWYRQILGQKVEFLVSFYNNEISEKSEIFDDQFSVERPDGSNFTLKIRSTKLEDSAMYFCASSGLLAGGVHEQYFGPGTRLTVT.

The chain combines TRBV10-3 with TRBJ1-1; D gene uncertain. The length of the CDR3 is 12 residues. Per germline, CDR1 ENHRY and CDR2 SYGVKD. V lost 11 bases and J lost 1, with 11 bases in between. The CDR3 region is CAVSEGNTEAFF. CDR3 in DNA: TGTGCCGTCTCGGAGGGGAACACTGAAGCTTTCTTT.

The chain couples TRBV11-2 to TRBJ1-6; D not resolved. In germline, CDR1 is SGHAT, CDR2 FQNNGV. The CDR3 is made up of 15 amino acids. V shed 5 bases and J shed 7 bases, with 15 bases lying between them. As DNA, the CDR3 is TGTGCCAGCAGCCCCGAAGGGTTCAAAAATTCACCCCTCCACTTT. Translating gives CASSPEGFKNSPLHF.

The CDR3 DNA sequence: TGTGCCACCAGCCGCGGGCAGGGTGGCGACGAGCAGTACTTC. Its protein is CATSRGQGGDEQYF. V gene TRBV24-1 combines with J gene TRBJ2-7; the D call may be TRBD1 or TRBD2 (5 bases each). The CDR3 consists of 14 residues. The germline V and J ends were trimmed by 7 bases and 5 bases, with 17 bases remaining between them. The germline V gene encodes CDR1 KGHDR and CDR2 SFDVKD.

This chain links TRBV5-8 with TRBJ2-2; D not resolved. Germline V gene data show CDR1 as SGHTS and CDR2 as YDEGEE. V was pared by 0 bases and J by 1 base, with 4 bases between. The CDR3 is made up of 14 amino acids. CDR3 nucleotide sequence: TGTGCCAGCAGCTTGGCCCTGAACACCGGGGAGCTGTTTTTT. Its translation is CASSLALNTGELFF.

V usage is TRBV4-2 and J usage is TRBJ2-3; unclear D gene. CDR1 is LGHNA, CDR2 YNFKEQ, per germline. The CDR3 loop spans 15 amino acids. Trimming left V 2 bases short and J 0 bases short, with 9 bases between. CDR3: CASSQPDGSTDTQYF. CDR3 sequence (DNA): TGTGCCAGCAGCCAACCCGACGGTAGCACAGATACGCAGTATTTT.

This clone was recorded once. J is TRBJ1-1 and V is TRBV6-2 or TRBV6-3; D call uncertain. Germline lookup yields CDR1 MNHEY and CDR2 SVGEGT. Trimming shortened V by 2 bases and J by 5 bases, and 9 bases separated the two germline ends. There are 13 residues in the CDR3. For the CDR3, the DNA is TGTGCCAGCAGTTACCAAGAGGGAACTGAAGCTTTCTTT. Translating gives CASSYQEGTEAFF.

Worth noting for this clone: At one boundary the junction diverges from the germline segment, which might be a read error. This chain's CDR3 is CARRGVSNF. The CDR3 DNA is TGTGCCAGAAGAGGGGTCTCTAACTTC. The chain links TRBV11-3 to TRBJ2-7, with D perhaps TRBD1 or TRBD2 (5 bases each). CDR1 is SGHNT, CDR2 YENEEA, per germline. The CDR3 has 9 residues.

The V gene is TRBV6-2 or TRBV6-3, the J gene TRBJ1-2; D possibly corresponds to TRBD1 (5 bases). Germline V gene data show CDR1 as MNHEY and CDR2 as SVGEGT. The V end was cut by 0 bases, the J end by 0 bases, with 11 bases between. CDR3 length equals 16 residues. CDR3 DNA sequence: TGTGCCAGCAGTTACTCCTGGGACGGCTCTAACTATGGCTACACCTTC. Amino acids: CASSYSWDGSNYGYTF.

This chain uses TRBV7-2 with TRBJ2-3; 8 bases align to TRBD1. CDR1 and CDR2 (germline): SGHTA, FQGNSA. The CDR3 spans 16 residues. Trimming at V came to 6 bases and at J to 2 bases, leaving 10 bases not matched to a gene. Here the CDR3 reads CASRDRGGPSTDTQYF. The CDR3 DNA reads TGTGCCAGCAGAGACAGGGGAGGACCTTCCACAGATACGCAGTATTTT.

This sequence joins TRBV12-3 or TRBV12-4 and TRBJ2-5; D gene uncertain. Matching the DNA end better, TRBJ2-7 makes the J call doubtful. The CDR3 extends over 12 amino acids. Here the CDR3 reads CASSFVTNEQYF. CDR3 DNA: TGTGCCAGCAGTTTTGTAACTAACGAGCAGTACTTC.

This clone came up once. J is TRBJ1-2 and V is TRBV19; D ambiguous. This CDR3 spans 11 amino acids. Trimming pared 11 bases from V and 2 bases from J, leaving 9 bases between. Germline CDR1 is LNHDA and CDR2 is SQIVND (reference sequence). This CDR3 reads CAVAANYGYTF. CDR3 coding DNA: TGTGCCGTAGCTGCAAACTATGGCTACACCTTC.

The chain links TRBV14 to TRBJ1-3; tentatively, D is TRBD1 (6 bases). The germline gives CDR1 SGHDN, CDR2 FVKESK. Trimming shortened V by 1 base and J by 15 bases, and 13 bases separated the two germline ends. This CDR3 region has 12 residues. CDR3 in amino acids: CASSQVGAPGYF. The CDR3 DNA follows: TGTGCCAGCAGCCAAGTGGGGGCTCCGGGATATTTT.

This clone showed up just once. The chain combines TRBV13 with TRBJ2-2; D is possibly TRBD2 (6 bases). This CDR3 is 17 amino acids long. Germline lookup yields CDR1 PRHDT and CDR2 FYEKMQ (reference sequence). Trimming took 7 bases from V and 2 from J, leaving 20 bases between them. The CDR3 DNA reads TGTGCCAGCACGACCTACAAAGTAGCGGTAAACACCGGGGAGCTGTTTTTT. It specifies CASTTYKVAVNTGELFF.

The chain employs TRBV7-2 and TRBJ2-7; the D gene could be TRBD1 or TRBD2 (6 bases each). V lost 5 bases, J lost 2 bases, and 16 bases lay in between. This CDR3 contains 15 residues. Germline V gives CDR1 SGHTA, CDR2 FQGNSA. The chain's CDR3 is CASSILEGVTYEQYF. CDR3 nucleotide sequence: TGTGCCAGCAGCATACTGGAGGGGGTGACCTACGAGCAGTACTTC. Full variable domain (remainder filled in from reference TRBV7-2 and TRBJ2-7): GAGVSQSPSNKVTEKGKDVELRCDPISGHTALYWYRQSLGQGLEFLIYFQGNSAPDKSGLPSDRFSAERTGGSVSTLTIQRTQQEDSAVYLCASSILEGVTYEQYFGPGTRLTVT.

V gene TRBV7-8 combines with J gene TRBJ2-3; TRBD2 matches 12 bases. CDR1 and CDR2 (germline): SGHVS, FQNEAQ. The CDR3 totals 14 residues. The trim removed 1 base at V and 8 bases at J, leaving 1 base unmatched. CDR3 in amino acids: CASSLELAGGTQYF. CDR3 bases: TGTGCCAGCAGCTTAGAACTAGCGGGGGGTACGCAGTATTTT.

The rearrangement links TRBV28 to TRBJ1-5; a weak D match, TRBD1 (5 bases). V lost 2 bases and J lost 0, with 11 bases in between. This CDR3 has 16 amino acids. From germline, CDR1 is MDHEN and CDR2 SYDVKM. The CDR3 loop reads CASSLGAALSNQPQHF. CDR3 nucleotide sequence: TGTGCCAGCAGTTTAGGGGCAGCCCTTAGCAATCAGCCCCAGCATTTT.